A selection of T cell receptor beta chains follows, all from one sample in a study of human T cells and chemical hapten exposure. One entry per CDR3 protein results from TCRdb running MiXCR on the RACE reads. There are about 120,000 distinct CDR3 sequences in the sample; around 15% occur only once, and 0.92% lies in the top ten. The material was whole blood, obtained in connection with sensitization to the hapten diphenylcyclopropenone (DPC). Source of these receptors: a man younger than 35 with alopecia areata. Some clones in this sample may be carry-over from other donors' samples. CDR3s include the opening cysteine and the closing phenylalanine or tryptophan. A D gene is named only where the DNA matches it firmly. Clone size is not always given. Where it is, it says once, few, many or a class for expanded clones.

TGTGCCAGCAGTTTAGGAATCCAGAGGAATAACTATGGCTACACCTTC,CASSLGIQRNNYGYTF,.,.,16,TRBV12-3/TRBV12-4,TRBJ1-2
TGTGCCAGCAGCCTCACCGGGACTAGCGGGGCCTACAATGAGCAGTTCTTC,CASSLTGTSGAYNEQFF,few,TRBD2,17,TRBV7-3,TRBJ2-1
TGCGCCAGCAGCCAAGTGACTCCAGGGGCAGATACGCAGTATTTT,CASSQVTPGADTQYF,many,.,15,TRBV4-1,TRBJ2-3
TGCAGTGCCGCTGGGGGGTCTGGTCGCAATCAGCCCCAGCATTTT,CSAAGGSGRNQPQHF,.,.,15,TRBV20-1,TRBJ1-5
TGTGCCAGCAGTCCCCCTCCAGGGTTCCATGAGCAGTTCTTC,CASSPPPGFHEQFF,.,.,14,TRBV11-2,TRBJ2-1
TGCAGCGCCGGACAGGAGACGTCTGGAAACACCATATATTTT,CSAGQETSGNTIYF,few,TRBD1,14,TRBV29-1,TRBJ1-3
TGCGCCAGCAGCCCGAAAACCCTAGGGGGGGAAAGCTCCTACGAGCAGTACTTC,CASSPKTLGGESSYEQYF,.,.,18,TRBV4-1,TRBJ2-7
TGTGCCAGCAGCCCGACAGGGAACAGTTATGGCTACACCTTC,CASSPTGNSYGYTF,.,TRBD1,14,TRBV3-1,TRBJ1-2
TGTGCCAGCAGCCCCAATCTGAACACTGAAGCTTTCTTT,CASSPNLNTEAFF,.,.,13,TRBV11-2,TRBJ1-1
TGTGCCAGCAGCTCCGGGACTAGCGGGGGGCAAGAGACCCAGTACTTC,CASSSGTSGGQETQYF,.,TRBD2,16,TRBV7-2,TRBJ2-5
TGTGCCAGCAGCAGGGGACAGGGGGCTTTTCGGCCCCAGCATTTT,CASSRGQGAFRPQHF,.,TRBD1,15,TRBV5-5,TRBJ1-5
TGTGCCAGCATGGGGGGCGCTGGGAACACTGAAGCTTTCTTT,CASMGGAGNTEAFF,.,.,14,TRBV6-2/TRBV6-3,TRBJ1-1
TGCAGTGCTAGTTGGTCGAACTATGGCTACACCTTC,CSASWSNYGYTF,many,.,12,TRBV20-1,TRBJ1-2
TGCAGCGTTGAAGATTTTTCTGCTAACTATGGCTACACCTTC,CSVEDFSANYGYTF,few,.,14,TRBV29-1,TRBJ1-2
TGTGCCAGCAGTTTAGCGTTCAGGGAGGGCACCGGGGAGCTGTTTTTT,CASSLAFREGTGELFF,many,TRBD2,16,TRBV12-3/TRBV12-4,TRBJ2-2
TGTGCCAGCAGTCGCGACAGGGGGGCAGATACGCAGTATTTT,CASSRDRGADTQYF,few,TRBD1,14,TRBV6-1,TRBJ2-3
TGTGCCAGCAGTGGCGACCCTGCCTTCTCCTACGAGCAGTACTTC,CASSGDPAFSYEQYF,.,.,15,TRBV6-1,TRBJ2-7
TGCAGTGCCCCCGGTACAGGGACTGAAGCTTTCTTT,CSAPGTGTEAFF,many,.,12,TRBV20-1,TRBJ1-1
TGTGCCAGTAAACAGTTAACCTCTGGAAACACCATATATTTT,CASKQLTSGNTIYF,.,.,14,TRBV19,TRBJ1-3
TGTGCCAGCAGCTCTGGGGGACAGGGGGCTCGGGAGCAGTACTTC,CASSSGGQGAREQYF,.,TRBD1,15,TRBV7-2,TRBJ2-7
TGTGCCAGCAGCGGGTTACTTCACCAGCCCCAGCATTTT,CASSGLLHQPQHF,many,.,13,TRBV6-6,TRBJ1-5
TGCAGCGTTGGGGACAATAAAAACATTCAGTACTTC,CSVGDNKNIQYF,few,.,12,TRBV29-1,TRBJ2-4
TGCAGTGCTAGAAAGGACAGGAACACTGAAGCTTTCTTT,CSARKDRNTEAFF,.,.,13,TRBV20-1,TRBJ1-1
TGCAGCGTCGGAGTACAGGGGATTAACACTGAAGCTTTCTTT,CSVGVQGINTEAFF,.,TRBD1,14,TRBV29-1,TRBJ1-1
TGTGCTAGTGGTTTGACCCCAGATACGCAGTATTTT,CASGLTPDTQYF,.,.,12,TRBV12-5,TRBJ2-3
TGTGCCAGCAGCAGGGGTAACGAGCAGTACTTC,CASSRGNEQYF,few,.,11,TRBV6-2/TRBV6-3,TRBJ2-7
TGTGCCAGCAGCTTGAGTCTGGGGCGCGGGATTGTCGGCTCCTACAATGAGCAGTTCTTC,CASSLSLGRGIVGSYNEQFF,.,.,20,TRBV5-6,TRBJ2-1
TGTGCCAGCAGCCGCATCGGGGAGACCCGGTACTTC,CASSRIGETRYF,.,.,12,TRBV14,TRBJ2-5
TGCAGTGCTAGAGAAATTAGTGGAGGCAATCAGCCCCAGCATTTT,CSAREISGGNQPQHF,few,.,15,TRBV20-1,TRBJ1-5
TGTGCCAGCAGCGGTACCGGGACAGGGATTCCCGGGGAGCTGTTTTTT,CASSGTGTGIPGELFF,.,TRBD1,16,TRBV7-9,TRBJ2-2
TGTGCCAGCAGCGTAGGCCCTCAAATAGGGGTCACTGAAGCTTTCTTT,CASSVGPQIGVTEAFF,.,.,16,TRBV9,TRBJ1-1
TGTGCCAGCAGCTTAAACCCGCATAATCCGAATGGAGGTCGGGACACTGAAGCTTTCTTT,CASSLNPHNPNGGRDTEAFF,many,.,20,TRBV7-3,TRBJ1-1
TGTGCCAGCAGCATCAGGATGGAGAGGGAGCTGTTTTTT,CASSIRMERELFF,many,.,13,TRBV6-2/TRBV6-3,TRBJ2-2
TGTGCCAGCAGCTCCGTCGGACAGGGGGCGGGAGAGACCCAGTACTTC,CASSSVGQGAGETQYF,.,TRBD1,16,TRBV7-9,TRBJ2-5
TGTGCCAGCAGCTTATACGGGACAGGGCCCCCCTACAATGAGCAGTTCTTC,CASSLYGTGPPYNEQFF,few,TRBD1,17,TRBV7-2,TRBJ2-1
TGCGCCAGCAGCCAAGGGCCAGGTAACACCGGGGAGCTGTTTTTT,CASSQGPGNTGELFF,.,.,15,TRBV4-3,TRBJ2-2
TGTGCCAGCAGCTTAGATCGGACTAGGGTCCACATTCAGTACTTC,CASSLDRTRVHIQYF,.,TRBD2,15,TRBV11-2,TRBJ2-4
TGTGCCAGCGGGGGCTCTGGAAACACCATATATTTT,CASGGSGNTIYF,few,.,12,TRBV9,TRBJ1-3
TGTGCCAGCTCTGAGGCGGCAGATACGCAGTATTTT,CASSEAADTQYF,many,.,12,TRBV7-9,TRBJ2-3
TGTGCCAGCAGTCGACTAGCGGGGGGCCCTACACACAATGAGCAGTTCTTC,CASSRLAGGPTHNEQFF,.,TRBD2,17,TRBV6-5,TRBJ2-1
TGTGCCAGCGTGAGGGGGCCCTATAGCAATCAGCCCCAGCATTTT,CASVRGPYSNQPQHF,.,TRBD1,15,TRBV28,TRBJ1-5
TGTGCCAGCAGCTTAGAAGTGGGCAGGTCCTACGAGCAGTACTTC,CASSLEVGRSYEQYF,many,.,15,TRBV11-2,TRBJ2-7
TGTGCCAGCAGTGAGACTACCGCCGTAGAGACCCAGTACTTC,CASSETTAVETQYF,.,.,14,TRBV6-5,TRBJ2-5
TGTGCCAGTAGTCAGACAGGGGGATACAATGAGCAGTTCTTC,CASSQTGGYNEQFF,.,TRBD1,14,TRBV19,TRBJ2-1
TGCGCCAGCAGCCGCCCCGTGGGGGGGGCTAACTATGGCTACACCTTC,CASSRPVGGANYGYTF,.,.,16,TRBV5-1,TRBJ1-2
TGCAGCGTTGTCGGCACAGATACGCAGTATTTT,CSVVGTDTQYF,many,.,11,TRBV29-1,TRBJ2-3
TGCGCCAGCAGTAAAGGGGATTACGGAGGGGCCAAAAACATTCAGTACTTC,CASSKGDYGGAKNIQYF,few,.,17,TRBV10-2,TRBJ2-4
TGTGCCAGCAGCCTTATTTATGGACCTAATGAAAAACTGTTTTTT,CASSLIYGPNEKLFF,once,.,15,TRBV3-1,TRBJ1-4
TGTGCCAGCAGCGTCCGAGTTGCAGATACGCAGTATTTT,CASSVRVADTQYF,few,.,13,TRBV9,TRBJ2-3
TGTGCCAGCAGTTTATCGGATGTCACTGAAGCTTTCTTT,CASSLSDVTEAFF,many,.,13,TRBV12-3/TRBV12-4,TRBJ1-1
TGTGCCAGCAGTGAAGCGCTTCAGGGAATGAACACTGAAGCTTTCTTT,CASSEALQGMNTEAFF,.,.,16,TRBV2,TRBJ1-1